A single sample is the source of the 21 T cell receptor beta chains below, sequenced in a study of blood T cell repertoires in COVID-19. Method: immunoSEQ multiplex PCR; TCRdb's copy keeps in-frame clones and lacks some. The data hold fewer than 400,000 clones, with about 89% observed a single time. What was sequenced was PBMCs or T cells enriched from blood (not recorded which). These receptor sequences come from a man aged 60-69 years who had recovered from COVID-19.

This chain joins TRBV7-2 and TRBJ2-3, with TRBD2 as a possible D gene (5 bases). The CDR3 is 15 residues long. Germline V gene lookup returns CDR1 SGHTA and CDR2 FQGNSA. Trimming pared 5 bases from V and 2 bases from J, leaving 14 bases between. Here the CDR3 reads CASSPRAFFTDTQYF. The CDR3 bases are TGTGCCAGCAGCCCGAGGGCGTTTTTCACAGATACGCAGTATTTT.

V usage is TRBV7-8 and J usage is TRBJ2-7; 7 positions match TRBD2. Germline CDR1 SGHVS, CDR2 FQNEAQ. Trimming cost V 1 base and J 1 base; bases outside gene matches: 7. This CDR3 comprises 16 residues. CDR3 coding DNA: TGTGCCAGCAGCTTAGGTACGGGGGGATTTTCCTACGAGCAGTACTTC. Protein: CASSLGTGGFSYEQYF.

The gene calls are TRBV19 and TRBJ2-3, with 8 bases that match TRBD1. Germline values: CDR1 LNHDA, CDR2 SQIVND (reference sequence). The CDR3 sequence is 16 residues long. The junction had 8 bases not matched to a gene; V was cut back by 4 bases and J by 2 bases. CDR3 DNA sequence: TGTGCCAGTAGTACTCTGGGGACAGGCTTCACAGATACGCAGTATTTT. Encoded protein: CASSTLGTGFTDTQYF.

The CDR3 spells CASSPPVEGNYGYTF. The CDR3 DNA is TGTGCCAGCAGCCCCCCCGTGGAGGGAAACTATGGCTACACCTTC. V usage is TRBV9 and J usage is TRBJ1-2; D gene ambiguous. This CDR3 is 15 amino acids long. CDR1 is SGDLS and CDR2 is YYNGEE in the germline V gene. V was trimmed by 4 bases and J by 2 bases, leaving 15 bases between them.

This clone was detected a few times. V is TRBV6-5 and J is TRBJ2-1, with 11 bases fitting TRBD2. Trimming removed 8 bases from V and 7 bases from J; junction bases left unmatched: 7. This CDR3 contains 14 residues. The germline CDR1 and CDR2 sequences are MNHEY and SVGAGI. The CDR3 region is CASGTSGETNEQFF. The CDR3 DNA is TGTGCCAGCGGGACTAGCGGTGAAACTAATGAGCAGTTCTTC.

This clone was seen a few times. This chain joins TRBV6-5 and TRBJ2-7; weak D call: TRBD2 (6 bases). V lost 6 bases, J lost 3 bases, and 18 bases lay in between. The length of the CDR3 is 15 residues. Germline values: CDR1 MNHEY, CDR2 SVGAGI. CDR3: CASSLNRDSIYEQYF. The DNA for the CDR3 is TGTGCCAGCAGCCTAAACCGGGACTCCATCTACGAGCAGTACTTC.

V usage is TRBV30 and J usage is TRBJ2-2; tentatively, D is TRBD1 (5 bases). The CDR3 extends over 15 amino acids. CDR1 is GTSNPN, CDR2 SVGIG, per germline (reference sequence). Trimming removed 0 bases at V and 0 bases at J, with 8 bases between. The CDR3 spells CAWSVRQPNTGELFF. The CDR3 region has the DNA TGTGCCTGGAGTGTACGACAGCCGAACACCGGGGAGCTGTTTTTT. Full variable domain (missing parts from reference TRBV30 and TRBJ2-2): SQTIHQWPATLVQPVGSPLSLECTVEGTSNPNLYWYRQAAGRGLQLLFYSVGIGQISSEVPQNLSASRPQDRQFILSSKKLLLSDSGFYLCAWSVRQPNTGELFFGEGSRLTVL.

The chain carries TRBV7-2 and TRBJ1-1; TRBD1 matches 9 bases. CDR3 length equals 14 residues. After removal of 5 bases from V and 7 bases from J, the junction contained 8 bases not matched to a gene. The germline gives CDR1 SGHTA, CDR2 FQGNSA. The CDR3 DNA follows: TGTGCCAGCAGCCCTAACAGGGGGCATGGTGAAGCTTTCTTT. Amino acid sequence: CASSPNRGHGEAFF.

This chain links TRBV19 with TRBJ2-7; maybe TRBD2 (5 bases). The V gene's germline CDR1 is LNHDA and CDR2 SQIVND (reference sequence). The CDR3 is made up of 15 amino acids. Trimming removed 1 base from V and 2 bases from J, with 12 bases in between. CDR3 nucleotide sequence: TGTGCCAGTAGTATAGGAGGGCCGCCCACCTACGAGCAGTACTTC. Residues: CASSIGGPPTYEQYF. Full variable domain (outside the CDR3, taken from reference TRBV19 and TRBJ2-7): DGGITQSPKYLFRKEGQNVTLSCEQNLNHDAMYWYRQDPGQGLRLIYYSQIVNDFQKGDIAEGYSVSREKKESFPLTVTSAQKNPTAFYLCASSIGGPPTYEQYFGPGTRLTVT.

The genes are TRBV5-1 and TRBJ1-2; 7 bases are shared with TRBD1. Germline V CDR1 and CDR2: SGHRS, YFSETQ. V lost 2 bases to trimming and J lost 1 base; unmatched junction nucleotides: 2. CDR3 length: 14 residues. The CDR3, as DNA: TGCGCCAGCAGCTTAAGACAGGGTAACTATGGCTACACCTTC. It encodes CASSLRQGNYGYTF. The variable domain in full, with the rest retrieved from reference TRBV5-1 and TRBJ1-2, is KAGVTQTPRYLIKTRGQQVTLSCSPISGHRSVSWYQQTPGQGLQFLFEYFSETQRNKGNFPGRFSGRQFSNSRSEMNVSTLELGDSALYLCASSLRQGNYGYTFGSGTRLTVV.

The V call is TRBV19, the J call TRBJ2-1; 7 bases fit TRBD1. There are 15 residues in the CDR3. V was clipped by 4 bases and J by 0 bases; unmatched bases: 3. Germline CDR1 LNHDA, CDR2 SQIVND (reference sequence). The chain's CDR3 is CASSTDRSSYNEQFF. CDR3 bases: TGTGCCAGTAGTACGGACAGGAGCTCCTACAATGAGCAGTTCTTC.

The CDR3 region is CASSLIQRGATDTQYF. CDR3 DNA sequence: TGTGCCAGCAGTTTGATCCAGCGGGGCGCCACAGATACGCAGTATTTT. This chain uses TRBV6-5 with TRBJ2-3; 7 bases are shared with TRBD2. Germline-derived CDR1 and CDR2 are MNHEY and SVGAGI. J gave up 2 bases and V 4 bases, and 9 bases lay outside the gene matches. The length of the CDR3 is 16 residues.

V gene TRBV10-2 combines with J gene TRBJ2-2; no reliable D call. The ends were cut back, 6 bases at V and 4 bases at J, with 3 bases in the middle. Germline V gene data show CDR1 as WSHSY and CDR2 as SAAADI. The CDR3 consists of 11 residues. The CDR3 DNA is TGCGCCAGCAGCAGCACCGGGGAGCTGTTTTTT. Its protein product is CASSSTGELFF.

J is TRBJ2-4 and V is TRBV12-3 or TRBV12-4; D is ambiguous. V was trimmed by 5 bases and J by 5 bases, leaving 7 bases between them. This CDR3 is 12 amino acids long. CDR3 region: CASSVRENIQYF. DNA of the CDR3: TGTGCCAGCAGTGTCCGAGAAAACATTCAGTACTTC.

The chain recombines TRBV19 with TRBJ2-1, with TRBD1 matching over 7 bases. Germline V gives CDR1 LNHDA, CDR2 SQIVND (reference sequence). Germline trimming cut 5 bases from V and 6 bases from J; bases unmatched to any gene: 4. CDR3 size: 13 residues. CDR3 amino acids: CASSVGQANEQFF. CDR3 nucleotide sequence: TGTGCCAGTAGTGTCGGACAGGCCAATGAGCAGTTCTTC.

V gene TRBV27 combines with J gene TRBJ2-7; D may be TRBD2 (7 bases). Germline CDR1 is MNHEY and CDR2 is SMNVEV (reference sequence). CDR3 length: 13 amino acids. V gave up 7 bases and J gave up 4 bases, with 14 bases separating them. As DNA, the CDR3 is TGTGCCAGCAAAGAGGGAGGGGGGTACGAGCAGTACTTC. Protein product: CASKEGGGYEQYF.

The genes are TRBV9 and TRBJ2-7; D may be TRBD2 (6 bases). The CDR3 runs 14 residues. CDR1 and CDR2 from the germline V gene are SGDLS and YYNGEE. V gave up 7 bases and J gave up 5 bases, with 19 bases separating them. The CDR3 loop is CASGGLRSMDEQYF. Here the CDR3 DNA reads TGTGCCAGCGGGGGACTGAGGTCCATGGACGAGCAGTACTTC.

Comment on this clone: The sample holds other DNA sequences that translate to the same CDR3. V and J are TRBV6-6 and TRBJ1-1; D gene ambiguous. Trimming left V 2 bases short and J 0 bases short, with 7 bases between. This CDR3 region has 14 residues. CDR1 is MNHNY, CDR2 SVGAGI, per germline (reference sequence). The CDR3 DNA reads as TGTGCCAGCAGTTACCAGGTGATGAACACTGAAGCTTTCTTT. Translating gives CASSYQVMNTEAFF.

In DNA form, the CDR3 reads TGCGCCAGCAGCCCTGGCGGAGTGAACACTGAAGCTTTCTTT. Its protein is CASSPGGVNTEAFF. The chain links TRBV5-1 to TRBJ1-1, with D hard to call. V was trimmed by 4 bases and J by 0 bases, leaving 10 bases between them. The CDR3 totals 14 residues. Per germline, CDR1 SGHRS and CDR2 YFSETQ.

This chain connects TRBV11-2 to TRBJ2-7; D is possibly TRBD2 (5 bases). The CDR3 length is 15 residues. V lost 1 base to trimming and J lost 0 bases, with 10 bases between them. Germline lookup yields CDR1 SGHAT and CDR2 FQNNGV. The CDR3 here is CASSLAGGPSYEQYF. CDR3 bases: TGTGCCAGCAGCTTAGCCGGAGGACCCTCCTACGAGCAGTACTTC.

The chain uses TRBV4-1 and TRBJ2-5; 9 bases map to TRBD1. The germline CDR1 and CDR2 sequences are MGHRA and YSYEKL. The CDR3 covers 16 residues. J gave up 5 bases and V 5 bases, and 12 bases lay outside the gene matches. The CDR3 bases are TGCGCCAGCAGCACCCCCTCGGACAGGGGAAAGGAGACCCAGTACTTC. Translated: CASSTPSDRGKETQYF.